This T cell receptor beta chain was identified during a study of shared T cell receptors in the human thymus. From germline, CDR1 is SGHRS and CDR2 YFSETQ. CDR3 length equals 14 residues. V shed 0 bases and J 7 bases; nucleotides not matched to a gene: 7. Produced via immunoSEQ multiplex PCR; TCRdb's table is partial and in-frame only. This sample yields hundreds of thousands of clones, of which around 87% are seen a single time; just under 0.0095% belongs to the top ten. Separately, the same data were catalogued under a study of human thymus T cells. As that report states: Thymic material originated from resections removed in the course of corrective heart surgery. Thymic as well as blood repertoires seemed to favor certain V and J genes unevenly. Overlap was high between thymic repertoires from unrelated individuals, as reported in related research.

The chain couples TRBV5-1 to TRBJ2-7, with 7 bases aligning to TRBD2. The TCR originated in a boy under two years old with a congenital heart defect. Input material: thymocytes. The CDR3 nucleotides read TGCGCCAGCAGCTTGGTTGCGGGGGTCCGGGAGCAGTACTTC. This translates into CASSLVAGVREQYF.